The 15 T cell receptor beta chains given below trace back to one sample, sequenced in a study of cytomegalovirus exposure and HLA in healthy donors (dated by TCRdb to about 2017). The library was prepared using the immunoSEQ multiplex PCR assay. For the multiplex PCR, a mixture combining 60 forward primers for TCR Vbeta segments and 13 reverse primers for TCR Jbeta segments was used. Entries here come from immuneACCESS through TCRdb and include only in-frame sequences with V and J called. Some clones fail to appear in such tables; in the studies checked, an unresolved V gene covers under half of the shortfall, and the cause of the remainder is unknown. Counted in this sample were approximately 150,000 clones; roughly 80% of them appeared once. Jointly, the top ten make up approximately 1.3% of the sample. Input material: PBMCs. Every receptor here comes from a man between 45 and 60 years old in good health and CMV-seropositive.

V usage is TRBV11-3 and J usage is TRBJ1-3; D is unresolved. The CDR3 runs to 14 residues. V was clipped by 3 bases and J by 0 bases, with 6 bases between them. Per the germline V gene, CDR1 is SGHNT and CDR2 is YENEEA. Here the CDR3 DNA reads TGTGCCAGCAGCTTGGGGAGCTCTGGAAACACCATATATTTT. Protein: CASSLGSSGNTIYF.

Written as DNA, the CDR3 is TGTGCCAGTAGTATAAGGAGGGGACTGGAGCTGTTTTTT. Amino acid sequence: CASSIRRGLELFF. The chain joins TRBV19 to TRBJ2-2; D perhaps matches TRBD2 (6 bases). Germline assignment: CDR1 LNHDA and CDR2 SQIVND (reference sequence). Trimming removed 2 bases at V and 10 bases at J, with 11 bases between. This CDR3 is built from 13 residues.

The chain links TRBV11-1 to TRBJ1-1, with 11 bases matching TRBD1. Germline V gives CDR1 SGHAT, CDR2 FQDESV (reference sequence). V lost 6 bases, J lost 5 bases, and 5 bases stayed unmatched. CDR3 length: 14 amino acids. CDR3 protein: CASSSGTGGTEAFF. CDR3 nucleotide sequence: TGTGCCAGCAGTTCCGGGACAGGGGGTACTGAAGCTTTCTTT.

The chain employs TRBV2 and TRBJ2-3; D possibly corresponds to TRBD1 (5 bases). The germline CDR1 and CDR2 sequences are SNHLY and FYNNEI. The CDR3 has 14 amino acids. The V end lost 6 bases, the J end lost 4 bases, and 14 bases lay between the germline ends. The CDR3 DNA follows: TGTGCCAGCAGGGGGCCCCGCGTCTCAGATACGCAGTATTTT. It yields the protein CASRGPRVSDTQYF.

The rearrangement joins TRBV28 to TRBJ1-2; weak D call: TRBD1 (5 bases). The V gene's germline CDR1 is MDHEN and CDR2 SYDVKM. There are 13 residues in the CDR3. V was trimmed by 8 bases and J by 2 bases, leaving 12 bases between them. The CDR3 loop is CASGEGPNYGYTF. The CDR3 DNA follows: TGTGCCAGCGGGGAGGGGCCCAACTATGGCTACACCTTC.

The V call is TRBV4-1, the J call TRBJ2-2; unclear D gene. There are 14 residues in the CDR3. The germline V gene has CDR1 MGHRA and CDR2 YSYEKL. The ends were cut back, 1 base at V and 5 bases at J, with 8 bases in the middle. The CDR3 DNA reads TGCGCCAGCAGCCAAGCCCCGAGGACCGGGGAGCTGTTTTTT. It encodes CASSQAPRTGELFF.

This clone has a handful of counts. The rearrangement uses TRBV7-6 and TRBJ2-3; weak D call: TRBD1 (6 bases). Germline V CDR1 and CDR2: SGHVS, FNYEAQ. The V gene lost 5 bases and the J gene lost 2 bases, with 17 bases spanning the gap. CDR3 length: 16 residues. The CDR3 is CASSRGTLASTDTQYF. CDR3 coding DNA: TGTGCCAGCAGCAGGGGGACCCTAGCCTCCACAGATACGCAGTATTTT.

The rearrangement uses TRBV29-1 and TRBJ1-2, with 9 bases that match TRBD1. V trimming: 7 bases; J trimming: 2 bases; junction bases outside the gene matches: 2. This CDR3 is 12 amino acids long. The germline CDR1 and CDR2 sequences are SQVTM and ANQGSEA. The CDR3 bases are TGCAGCGGACAGGGGGGGAACTATGGCTACACCTTC. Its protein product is CSGQGGNYGYTF. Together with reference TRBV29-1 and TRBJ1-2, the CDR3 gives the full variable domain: SAVISQKPSRDICQRGTSLTIQCQVDSQVTMMFWYRQQPGQSLTLIATANQGSEATYESGFVIDKFPISRPNLTFSTLTVSNMSPEDSSIYLCSGQGGNYGYTFGSGTRLTVV.

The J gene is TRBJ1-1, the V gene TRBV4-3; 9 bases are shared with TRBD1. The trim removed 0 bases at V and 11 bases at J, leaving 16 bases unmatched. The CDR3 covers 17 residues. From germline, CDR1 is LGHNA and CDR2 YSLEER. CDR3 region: CASSQDSRGGQGRRAFF. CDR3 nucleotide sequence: TGCGCCAGCAGCCAAGATAGCCGGGGGGGACAGGGTCGACGGGCTTTCTTT.

The CDR3 is CASSLSPGVGTDTQYF. CDR3 DNA sequence: TGTGCCAGCAGCTTGAGTCCAGGGGTAGGGACAGATACGCAGTATTTT. The rearrangement joins TRBV7-3 to TRBJ2-3; D is possibly TRBD1 (6 bases). The V end lost 3 bases, the J end lost 3 bases, and 16 bases lay between the germline ends. The CDR3 has 16 amino acids. Germline V gives CDR1 SGHTA, CDR2 FQGTGA.

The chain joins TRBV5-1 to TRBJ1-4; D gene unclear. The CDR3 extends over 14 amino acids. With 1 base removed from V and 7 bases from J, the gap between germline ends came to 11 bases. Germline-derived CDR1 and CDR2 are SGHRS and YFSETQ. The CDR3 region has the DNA TGCGCCAGCAGCTTGACTCCCCGGGGTGAAAAACTGTTTTTT. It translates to CASSLTPRGEKLFF.

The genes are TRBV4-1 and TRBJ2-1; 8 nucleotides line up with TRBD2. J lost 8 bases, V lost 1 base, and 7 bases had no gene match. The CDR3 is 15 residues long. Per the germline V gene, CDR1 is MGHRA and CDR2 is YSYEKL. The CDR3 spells CASSQGLAGSYEQFF. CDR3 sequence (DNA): TGCGCCAGCAGCCAAGGCTTAGCGGGAAGCTATGAGCAGTTCTTC.

For the CDR3, the DNA is TGTGCCAGCAGTCTCACCGGGGACAGGGGGCAGTTGGAGCAGTACTTC. This translates into CASSLTGDRGQLEQYF. The rearrangement uses TRBV27 and TRBJ2-7, with 12 bases lining up with TRBD1. The CDR3 contains 16 residues. Trimming removed 5 bases from V and 7 bases from J; junction bases left unmatched: 12. Germline V lookup: CDR1 MNHEY, CDR2 SMNVEV (reference sequence).

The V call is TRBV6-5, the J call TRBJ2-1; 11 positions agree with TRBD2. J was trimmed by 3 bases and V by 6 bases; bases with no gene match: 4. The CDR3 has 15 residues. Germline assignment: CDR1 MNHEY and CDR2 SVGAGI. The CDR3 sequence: CASRKGTSGYNEQFF. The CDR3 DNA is TGTGCCAGCAGAAAAGGGACTAGCGGCTACAATGAGCAGTTCTTC.

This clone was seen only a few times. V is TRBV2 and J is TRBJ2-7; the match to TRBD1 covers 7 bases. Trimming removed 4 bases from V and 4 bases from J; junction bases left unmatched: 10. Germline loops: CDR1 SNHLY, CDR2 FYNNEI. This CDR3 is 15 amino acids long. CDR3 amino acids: CASSGNRGGFYEQYF. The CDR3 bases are TGTGCCAGCAGTGGCAACAGGGGCGGCTTTTACGAGCAGTACTTC.